Described below is a single T cell receptor (beta chain) sequence and its context. The antigen is unknown. Scientists ran DNA taken from cultured CD4+ T cells through the Oncomine TCR Beta short-read assay for sequencing. It was cultured CD4+ T cells from which genomic DNA was extracted. TCRdb re-called the PCR reads with MiXCR, one entry per CDR3 protein. This table holds roughly 9,000 distinct CDR3 sequences, 50% to 60% found once. The data were taken from a study of vaccination and CD4 T cells after COVID-19. Study-wide context: Stimuli were overlapping spike peptide pools of SARS-CoV-2 and three common cold coronaviruses (HCoV-NL63, HCoV-OC43, HCoV-229E). Controls used CEFX viral epitopes (positive), HIV-1 Nef peptides (negative), or no peptide.

Described treatment: approximately 9-day PBMC culture with coronavirus spike peptide pools or control peptides (ViraFEST assay). After expanding antigen-specific T cells with peptide pools, ViraFEST sequenced their TCRs. The germline V gene has CDR1 DFQATT and CDR2 SNEGSKA (reference sequence). CDR3 size: 15 residues. V shed 5 bases, J shed 5 bases, and the junction held 9 bases outside the gene matches. The sequenced sample consisted of CD4+ T cells from blood, cultured in vitro. This chain connects TRBV20-1 to TRBJ2-5; 12 bases line up with TRBD2. This sequence originates from a human donor who had recovered from COVID-19. The DNA for the CDR3 is TGCAGTGCTCCATCTAGCGGGAGGGCCGGGGAGACCCAGTACTTC. Encoded protein: CSAPSSGRAGETQYF.